Shown below are 27 T cell receptor beta chains from a single sample sequenced in a study of blood T cells in healthy people across ages. It was with a sample-barcoded 5' primer and a J-beta primer mix that a second PCR of roughly 7 to 12 cycles was run. One entry per CDR3 protein, called by TCRdb with MiXCR from the 5' RACE reads. Of fewer than 2,000,000 distinct CDR3 sequences listed, approximately 32% are singletons. Source material: blood. These receptors were collected from a woman younger than 45 in good health.

This clonotype showed up just a few times. The chain joins TRBV9 to TRBJ2-3; 8 nucleotides agree with TRBD2. From germline, CDR1 is SGDLS and CDR2 YYNGEE. The J segment lost 2 bases and the V segment lost 1 base, leaving 3 bases of the junction unmatched. The CDR3 length is 15 residues. The CDR3 DNA is TGTGCCAGCAGCGTACTAGCGGGCTACACAGATACGCAGTATTTT. Protein: CASSVLAGYTDTQYF. The whole variable domain, remainder taken from reference TRBV9 and TRBJ2-3, is DSGVTQTPKHLITATGQRVTLRCSPRSGDLSVYWYQQSLDQGLQFLIQYYNGEERAKGNILERFSAQQFPDLHSELNLSSLELGDSALYFCASSVLAGYTDTQYFGPGTRLTVL.

The chain combines TRBV7-9 with TRBJ1-2, with D possibly being TRBD1 (5 bases). This CDR3 comprises 13 residues. From germline, CDR1 is SEHNR and CDR2 FQNEAQ (reference sequence). V was trimmed by 5 bases and J by 0 bases, leaving 7 bases between them. The CDR3 loop is CASSRQSNYGYTF. CDR3 in DNA: TGTGCCAGCAGCCGACAGTCTAACTATGGCTACACCTTC.

This clonotype was found many times. V and J are TRBV3-1 and TRBJ2-5, with 9 bases fitting TRBD2. Germline lookup yields CDR1 LGHDT and CDR2 YNNKEL (reference sequence). The CDR3 sequence is 14 residues long. Unmatched junction bases numbered 3, after V lost 6 bases and J lost 1 base. The CDR3 protein is CASSRSGGQETQYF. The CDR3 nucleotides read TGTGCCAGCAGTCGTAGCGGGGGCCAAGAGACCCAGTACTTC.

On this clonotype: A junction boundary mismatches the germline segment, possibly from a read error. This chain links TRBV20-1 with TRBJ2-5; TRBD2 matches at 7 bases. Germline-derived CDR1 and CDR2 are DFQATT and SNEGSKA (reference sequence). The CDR3 contains 14 residues. This chain's CDR3 is CSADAGDGTYEQDF. CDR3 nucleotides: TGCAGTGCCGACGCGGGGGACGGGACCTACGAGCAGGACTTC.

The rearrangement uses TRBV6-1 and TRBJ1-1; D is ambiguous. The CDR3 has 14 amino acids. Per germline, CDR1 MNHNS and CDR2 SASEGT. V lost 4 bases and J 0 bases, leaving 9 bases between the germline ends. CDR3 sequence reads: CASSAVLMNTEAFF. In DNA form, the CDR3 reads TGTGCCAGCAGTGCAGTGTTAATGAACACTGAAGCTTTCTTT.

V is TRBV28 and J is TRBJ2-3; perhaps TRBD2 as D (6 bases). V was pared by 3 bases and J by 0 bases, with 13 bases between. The germline V gene has CDR1 MDHEN and CDR2 SYDVKM. This CDR3 comprises 16 residues. The CDR3 nucleotides are TGTGCCAGCAGTTTGACGCTAGCGTCTAGCACAGATACGCAGTATTTT. Amino acids: CASSLTLASSTDTQYF.

This clonotype turned up a few times. V usage is TRBV24-1 and J usage is TRBJ2-3, with 9 bases aligning to TRBD2. The J segment lost 6 bases and the V segment lost 5 bases, leaving 26 bases of the junction unmatched. This CDR3 comprises 21 residues. CDR1 and CDR2 from the germline V gene are KGHDR and SFDVKD. The CDR3 DNA follows: TGTGCCACCAGTGCCCCGGTGGGAGCGGGGGGCCGCCGCCGCCCTCCGGATACGCAGTATTTT. This encodes CATSAPVGAGGRRRPPDTQYF.

The chain employs TRBV20-1 and TRBJ2-1; no firm D call. V was clipped by 3 bases and J by 2 bases, with 8 bases between them. This CDR3 is built from 13 residues. In germline, CDR1 is DFQATT, CDR2 SNEGSKA (reference sequence). In DNA form, the CDR3 reads TGCAGTGCTAGCAGGTCGGCCTACAATGAGCAGTTCTTC. This sequence encodes CSASRSAYNEQFF.

As concerns this clonotype: This may arise from a read error, as a much more abundant clone is one base away. This rearrangement joins TRBV20-1 to TRBJ2-7, with 9 bases fitting TRBD2. The J call is uncertain, as TRBJ2-5 better fits the DNA end. The germline V gene has CDR1 DFQATT and CDR2 SNEGSKA (reference sequence). The CDR3 contains 14 residues. The CDR3 is CSATVAGVKETQYF. DNA of the CDR3: TGCAGTGCTACGGTAGCGGGGGTTAAAGAGACCCAGTACTTC.

This clonotype was counted a few times. The J gene is TRBJ2-6, the V gene TRBV7-8; D call uncertain. Trimming took off 4 bases at V and 2 bases at J, with 18 bases between the two ends. CDR1 is SGHVS and CDR2 is FQNEAQ in the germline V gene. The CDR3 is made up of 18 amino acids. The CDR3 DNA is TGTGCCAGCAGCTCACAGATATCGATCGGAACTGGGGCCAACGTCCTGACTTTC. Translated: CASSSQISIGTGANVLTF.

On this clonotype: This could be a read error, since a much larger clone is one nucleotide away. It is unclear where the CDR3 begins or ends on the DNA, so no DNA is shown, and the CDR3 is as TCRdb lists it. V is TRBV29-1 and J is TRBJ1-2; the table assigns TRBD1, which was not confirmed against the DNA. Germline V gene lookup returns CDR1 SQVTM and CDR2 ANQGSEA. The CDR3 is 13 amino acids in total, end residues counted. The CDR3 spells CSFLRDRGYGCTF.

This chain connects TRBV15 to TRBJ1-5, with D maybe TRBD1 (5 bases). CDR3 length: 15 residues. Germline-derived CDR1 and CDR2 are LNHNV and YYDKDF (reference sequence). V gave up 0 bases and J gave up 7 bases, with 13 bases separating them. The DNA for the CDR3 is TGTGCCACCAGCAGAGATAAACAGGTCGGCCAGCCCCAGCATTTT. It translates to CATSRDKQVGQPQHF.

The count of this clonotype is one. J is TRBJ1-1 and V is TRBV25-1; tentatively, D is TRBD1 (6 bases). V lost 6 bases and J lost 2, with 13 bases in between. The V gene's germline CDR1 is MGHDK and CDR2 SYGVNS. This CDR3 is 14 amino acids long. The CDR3: CASRETGYNTEAFF. The CDR3 nucleotides are TGTGCCAGCAGAGAGACAGGTTATAACACTGAAGCTTTCTTT.

V is TRBV15 and J is TRBJ2-7; 11 bases map to TRBD1. CDR1 and CDR2 from the germline V gene are LNHNV and YYDKDF (reference sequence). Trimming removed 8 bases from V and 2 bases from J; junction bases left unmatched: 5. CDR3 size: 14 residues. The CDR3, as DNA: TGTGCCACCGGAGGGACAGGGGGTCCCTACGAGCAGTACTTC. This gives the protein CATGGTGGPYEQYF. The variable domain in full, with the rest retrieved from reference TRBV15 and TRBJ2-7, is DAMVIQNPRYQVTQFGKPVTLSCSQTLNHNVMYWYQQKSSQAPKLLFHYYDKDFNNEADTPDNFQSRRPNTSFCFLDIRSPGLGDTAMYLCATGGTGGPYEQYFGPGTRLTVT.

The chain has TRBV6-2 or TRBV6-3 and TRBJ1-2, with TRBD1 as a possible D gene (5 bases). This CDR3 has 13 residues. The V end lost 3 bases, the J end lost 6 bases, and 11 bases lay between the germline ends. Germline V CDR1 and CDR2: MNHEY, SVGEGT. DNA of the CDR3: TGTGCCAGCAGTTATGGGGGTCGGGATGGCTACACCTTC. Translation gives CASSYGGRDGYTF.

Of note for this clonotype: At one boundary the junction diverges from the germline segment, which might be a read error. J is TRBJ2-7 and V is TRBV28; D is unresolved. The CDR3 contains 14 residues. Germline V gene data show CDR1 as MDHEN and CDR2 as SYDVKM. The chain's CDR3 is CASSSDGRSYGQYF. The CDR3 nucleotides read TGTGCCAGCAGTTCAGACGGACGCTCCTACGGGCAGTACTTC.

This clonotype showed up just once. One base away lies a much larger clone, so this may be a sequencing read error. The V call is TRBV6-5, the J call TRBJ2-7, with D unclear. The germline V and J ends were trimmed by 2 bases and 3 bases, with 11 bases remaining between them. This CDR3 has 14 amino acids. CDR1 and CDR2 (germline): MNHEY, SVGAGI. The CDR3 DNA sequence: TGTGCCAGCAGTTACCCGTTCAAGTACTACGAGCAGTACTTC. Translation: CASSYPFKYYEQYF.

This clonotype was observed a handful of times. The V gene is TRBV6-2 or TRBV6-3, the J gene TRBJ1-5; 8 nucleotides line up with TRBD1. Looked up from germline, CDR1 is MNHEY and CDR2 is SVGEGT. With V trimmed by 10 bases and J by 9 bases, 20 bases remained unmatched. This CDR3 has 16 amino acids. The CDR3 DNA sequence: TGTGCCACCCTTCCAACCCTCGGACAGGGCCAGGGGCCCCAGCATTTT. Translated, it gives CATLPTLGQGQGPQHF.

The J gene is TRBJ2-2, the V gene TRBV3-1; D gene ambiguous. Trimming took off 0 bases at V and 0 bases at J, with 11 bases between the two ends. This CDR3 region has 17 residues. From germline, CDR1 is LGHDT and CDR2 YNNKEL (reference sequence). In DNA form, the CDR3 reads TGTGCCAGCAGCCAAGATTGGGCAACTACGAACACCGGGGAGCTGTTTTTT. It codes for CASSQDWATTNTGELFF.

This clonotype was picked up a small number of times. This chain's CDR3 is CSASSTGEGTDTQYF. Written as DNA, the CDR3 is TGCAGTGCTAGCTCTACGGGAGAGGGCACAGATACGCAGTATTTT. This chain links TRBV20-1 with TRBJ2-3; weak D call: TRBD2 (6 bases). The CDR3 loop spans 15 amino acids. V lost 3 bases and J 1 base, leaving 14 bases between the germline ends. Germline V gives CDR1 DFQATT, CDR2 SNEGSKA (reference sequence).

This clonotype was seen a handful of times. The chain is built from TRBV20-1 and TRBJ2-7; 7 bases are shared with TRBD2. V gave up 5 bases and J gave up 3 bases; unmatched junction bases: 10. The CDR3 has 14 residues. Looked up from germline, CDR1 is DFQATT and CDR2 is SNEGSKA (reference sequence). The CDR3 is CSAAPAGAFYEQYF. The DNA of the CDR3 is TGCAGTGCTGCCCCGGCGGGAGCGTTCTACGAGCAGTACTTC.

V and J are TRBV11-2 and TRBJ2-3, with 8 nucleotides matching TRBD2. This CDR3 is 19 amino acids long. V shed 4 bases, J shed 3 bases, and the junction held 18 bases outside the gene matches. CDR1 SGHAT and CDR2 FQNNGV come from the germline V gene. CDR3 amino acids: CASSSASTSESQLTDTQYF. The CDR3, as DNA: TGTGCCAGCAGCTCAGCCTCGACTAGCGAATCTCAGTTAACAGATACGCAGTATTTT. Full variable domain (remainder filled in from reference TRBV11-2 and TRBJ2-3): EAGVAQSPRYKIIEKRQSVAFWCNPISGHATLYWYQQILGQGPKLLIQFQNNGVVDDSQLPKDRFSAERLKGVDSTLKIQPAKLEDSAVYLCASSSASTSESQLTDTQYFGPGTRLTVL.

The rearrangement links TRBV12-3 or TRBV12-4 to TRBJ1-5, with 7 nucleotides matching TRBD1. This CDR3 has 14 amino acids. After removal of 6 bases from V and 5 bases from J, the junction contained 7 bases not matched to a gene. The CDR3 region is CASRPTGVDQPQHF. The CDR3, as DNA: TGTGCCAGCAGACCAACAGGGGTGGATCAGCCCCAGCATTTT.

This clonotype was observed at least ten times. The J gene is TRBJ2-3, the V gene TRBV29-1; TRBD2 matches at 10 bases. The germline CDR1 and CDR2 sequences are SQVTM and ANQGSEA. The ends lost 7 bases at V and 2 bases at J; junction bases unmatched: 9. CDR3 length: 15 amino acids. The CDR3: CSGSGTSVTTDTQYF. The CDR3 DNA sequence: TGCAGCGGGTCCGGGACTAGCGTCACCACAGATACGCAGTATTTT.

V and J are TRBV5-1 and TRBJ2-1; 11 bases map to TRBD2. CDR3 size: 20 residues. In germline, CDR1 is SGHRS, CDR2 YFSETQ. J lost 2 bases, V lost 4 bases, and 17 bases had no gene match. The CDR3, as DNA: TGCGCCAGCAGCCCCACTCAGGAGACTAGCGGGAAGGCGACCTACAATGAGCAGTTCTTC. The encoded protein is CASSPTQETSGKATYNEQFF.

Only a few counts were recorded for this clonotype. The V and J genes are TRBV6-1 and TRBJ2-7; 9 bases match TRBD2. Near its end, the DNA agrees better with TRBJ2-5, so the J call may be wrong. This CDR3 comprises 14 residues. Germline CDR1 and CDR2: MNHNS and SASEGT. CDR3 nucleotide sequence: TGTGCCAGCAAAAGACTAGCGGTGAGGGAGACCCAGTACTTC. It codes for CASKRLAVRETQYF.

The table lists this clonotype with a few counts. The chain combines TRBV6-6 with TRBJ1-5; 10 bases align to TRBD1. This CDR3 has 17 amino acids. The V and J ends lost 0 bases and 1 base, in that order; junction bases with no gene match: 3. CDR1 is MNHNY, CDR2 SVGAGI, per germline (reference sequence). The CDR3 region is CASSYSTGGVSNQPQHF. In nucleotides, the CDR3 is TGTGCCAGCAGTTACTCGACAGGGGGCGTGAGCAATCAGCCCCAGCATTTT.